This record covers a single TCR beta chain. The target antigen is unknown. The entry originates in a study of early stage breast cancer tumors. Study at large: Each sample averaged approximately 10-fold read coverage. Findings of the study overall: Commonly generated sequences made up most enriched TCRB sequences shared between patients. Tumor and normal breast were distinguished via blood comparison in about 90% of the 16 patients.

Sequencing was performed with immunoSEQ multiplex PCR; in TCRdb, only in-frame clones are kept and a portion is missing. This table has 25,000 to 30,000 clones, approximately 80% appearing once. This CDR3 contains 14 residues. Trimming removed 5 bases from V and 4 bases from J; junction bases left unmatched: 4. The germline gives CDR1 LNHDA, CDR2 SQIVND (reference sequence). V and J are TRBV19 and TRBJ2-1; 8 bases agree with TRBD2. Material: blood. This TCR was sampled from a person in their sixties or seventies with breast cancer. As DNA, the CDR3 is TGTGCCAGTAGTTTAGCGGGAAGGTACAATGAGCAGTTCTTC. It yields the protein CASSLAGRYNEQFF. Full variable domain (outside the CDR3, taken from reference TRBV19 and TRBJ2-1): DGGITQSPKYLFRKEGQNVTLSCEQNLNHDAMYWYRQDPGQGLRLIYYSQIVNDFQKGDIAEGYSVSREKKESFPLTVTSAQKNPTAFYLCASSLAGRYNEQFFGPGTRLTVL.